What follows are 17 T cell receptor beta chains derived from one specimen sequenced in a study of blood T cell repertoires in COVID-19. Using immunoSEQ multiplex PCR, the repertoire was profiled, and TCRdb retains in-frame clones only, with some absent. The repertoire holds 68,000 or so clones, with just over 85% as singletons. Input material: peripheral blood. The source is a man aged 45 to 65 with acute or convalescent COVID-19.

This CDR3 is CAISVQGPNSNQPQHF. The DNA of the CDR3 is TGTGCCATCAGCGTACAGGGTCCCAATAGCAATCAGCCCCAGCATTTT. The chain links TRBV10-3 to TRBJ1-5; D might be TRBD1 (6 bases). There are 16 residues in the CDR3. Trimming took off 6 bases at V and 0 bases at J, with 15 bases between the two ends. Germline assignment: CDR1 ENHRY and CDR2 SYGVKD.

The V gene is TRBV28, the J gene TRBJ2-1; D is undetermined. Germline CDR1 and CDR2: MDHEN and SYDVKM. This CDR3 is 14 amino acids long. Trimming took 3 bases from V and 0 from J, leaving 6 bases between them. CDR3 amino acids: CASSFMSSYNEQFF. CDR3 sequence (DNA): TGTGCCAGCAGTTTCATGTCCTCCTACAATGAGCAGTTCTTC.

The chain combines TRBV19 with TRBJ1-1; D is undetermined. V was cut by 2 bases and J by 3 bases, with 10 bases left in between. CDR1 is LNHDA, CDR2 SQIVND, per germline (reference sequence). This CDR3 has 14 amino acids. Here the CDR3 DNA reads TGTGCCAGTAGTATACGCGTGATGGACACTGAAGCTTTCTTT. Its protein is CASSIRVMDTEAFF.

The chain employs TRBV6-1 and TRBJ2-2, with TRBD1 matching 8 bases. Germline V gene lookup returns CDR1 MNHNS and CDR2 SASEGT. Trimming at V came to 3 bases and at J to 6 bases, leaving 6 bases not matched to a gene. CDR3 length: 15 residues. The CDR3 reads CASSEWTGKAGELFF. The CDR3 DNA is TGTGCCAGCAGTGAGTGGACAGGGAAGGCCGGGGAGCTGTTTTTT.

With regard to this clone: The identical CDR3 is also encoded by other nucleotide sequences in the sample. The genes are TRBV7-9 and TRBJ2-7; D is possibly TRBD1 (6 bases). This CDR3 spans 13 amino acids. CDR1 SEHNR and CDR2 FQNEAQ come from the germline V gene (reference sequence). Deletions cut 1 base from V and 4 bases from J, with 8 bases between. CDR3 sequence: CASSLDRVYEQYF. The CDR3 bases are TGTGCCAGCAGCTTAGACAGGGTTTACGAGCAGTACTTC.

V gene TRBV27 combines with J gene TRBJ1-3, with a weak D call TRBD1 (6 bases). Germline lookup yields CDR1 MNHEY and CDR2 SMNVEV (reference sequence). This CDR3 is 15 amino acids long. The V end was cut by 6 bases, the J end by 2 bases, with 14 bases between. The CDR3 nucleotides are TGTGCCAGCAGCCCCTTTACAGGGCCTGGAAACACCATATATTTT. It translates to CASSPFTGPGNTIYF.

In this sample, this clone turned up once. The chain recombines TRBV29-1 with TRBJ2-3; a possible D gene is TRBD1 (6 bases). V lost 7 bases to trimming and J lost 4 bases, with 21 bases between them. CDR1 SQVTM and CDR2 ANQGSEA come from the germline V gene. The CDR3 loop spans 15 amino acids. CDR3 region: CSATSGTLLPDTQYF. For the CDR3, the DNA is TGCAGCGCAACTTCCGGGACACTTCTTCCAGATACGCAGTATTTT.

The rearrangement uses TRBV9 and TRBJ2-5, with 15 positions matching TRBD2. CDR1 and CDR2 from the germline V gene are SGDLS and YYNGEE. The V segment lost 4 bases and the J segment 2 bases; nucleotides outside the gene matches: 6. This CDR3 has 17 residues. The CDR3 bases are TGTGCCAGCAGCCCCGGGACTAGCGGGGGGCTTCAAGAGACCCAGTACTTC. Amino acids: CASSPGTSGGLQETQYF.

The chain uses TRBV28 and TRBJ1-5, with D hard to call. Trimming pared 3 bases from V and 5 bases from J, leaving 8 bases between. Germline V gives CDR1 MDHEN, CDR2 SYDVKM. The CDR3 has 13 amino acids. The CDR3 protein is CASSFVYDQPQHF. CDR3 nucleotides: TGTGCCAGCAGTTTTGTCTATGATCAGCCCCAGCATTTT.

The V and J genes are TRBV28 and TRBJ2-1, with 9 nucleotides matching TRBD2. The V gene's germline CDR1 is MDHEN and CDR2 SYDVKM. The CDR3 is made up of 15 amino acids. The J segment lost 9 bases and the V segment lost 3 bases, leaving 9 bases of the junction unmatched. DNA of the CDR3: TGTGCCAGCAGTTTCAACCGCGGGAGGGCCTCTGAGCAGTTCTTC. Amino acid sequence: CASSFNRGRASEQFF.

J is TRBJ2-1 and V is TRBV5-6; 9 nucleotides match TRBD2. Trimming at V came to 4 bases and at J to 2 bases, leaving 7 bases not matched to a gene. The CDR3 runs 16 residues. Germline assignment: CDR1 SGHDT and CDR2 YYEEEE. CDR3 bases: TGTGCCAGCAGCCTGATGACTAGCGGAGCCTACAATGAGCAGTTCTTC. Amino acids: CASSLMTSGAYNEQFF.

The chain couples TRBV5-6 to TRBJ2-7; TRBD2 matches 15 bases. V gave up 3 bases and J gave up 6 bases; unmatched junction bases: 4. The CDR3 has 15 residues. Looked up from germline, CDR1 is SGHDT and CDR2 is YYEEEE. This CDR3 is CASSWTGLAGGEQYF. The CDR3 bases are TGTGCCAGCAGCTGGACGGGACTAGCGGGAGGCGAGCAGTACTTC.

The genes are TRBV7-6 and TRBJ2-3, with 15 bases fitting TRBD2. Germline-derived CDR1 and CDR2 are SGHVS and FNYEAQ. Germline trimming cut 5 bases from V and 7 bases from J; bases unmatched to any gene: 7. The CDR3 covers 16 residues. As DNA, the CDR3 is TGTGCCAGCAGCCCGGGACTAGCGGGAGGTGGGAATACGCAGTATTTT. It yields the protein CASSPGLAGGGNTQYF.

The V and J genes are TRBV10-3 and TRBJ1-3; TRBD1 matches at 7 bases. CDR3 length equals 18 residues. Germline assignment: CDR1 ENHRY and CDR2 SYGVKD. The trim removed 0 bases at V and 0 bases at J, leaving 8 bases unmatched. The CDR3 sequence is CAISESMPGQSSGNTIYF. CDR3 nucleotides: TGTGCCATCAGTGAGTCGATGCCGGGACAGAGCTCTGGAAACACCATATATTTT.

The chain couples TRBV30 to TRBJ1-6; 7 positions match TRBD1. V lost 2 bases and J lost 13; bases outside the gene matches: 11. CDR1 and CDR2 (germline): GTSNPN, SVGIG (reference sequence). The CDR3 extends over 14 amino acids. The CDR3 DNA reads TGTGCCTGGAGTTCCGGGACAGAAACCTCTCCCCTCCACTTT. Translated: CAWSSGTETSPLHF.

The rearrangement links TRBV15 to TRBJ1-4, with D maybe TRBD1 (5 bases). The CDR3 is made up of 17 amino acids. The V gene's germline CDR1 is LNHNV and CDR2 YYDKDF (reference sequence). Trimming left V 0 bases short and J 4 bases short, with 15 bases between. CDR3: CATSRDLGGAVNEKLFF. The CDR3 bases are TGTGCCACCAGCAGAGATCTGGGAGGGGCGGTTAATGAAAAACTGTTTTTT.

The gene calls are TRBV2 and TRBJ2-5; D is uncertain. V was trimmed by 3 bases and J by 4 bases, leaving 12 bases between them. The CDR3 has 14 amino acids. CDR1 is SNHLY and CDR2 is FYNNEI in the germline V gene. The CDR3 DNA reads TGTGCCAGCAGTGATCGAAGCCAACTAGAGACCCAGTACTTC. As protein: CASSDRSQLETQYF.